The TCR beta chain described here comes from a study of radiation and T cells in renal cell carcinoma. Whole-study results and caveats: Baseline intratumoral clonotype presence is unknown without pretreatment biopsies. Top tumor clonotypes rose in blood 2 weeks post-radiation, then contracted.

Specified time point: baseline pretreatment blood. The treatment here: 15 Gy SBRT to primary tumor, nephrectomy 4 weeks later. Serial blood draws occurred at baseline and 2 and 4 weeks post-SBRT. The tumor was a clear cell renal cell carcinoma. The CDR3 contains 16 residues. V was cut by 3 bases and J by 0 bases, with 12 bases left in between. Germline lookup yields CDR1 WNHNN and CDR2 SYGVQD (reference sequence). About this clone itself: Its antigen is as yet unknown.

Some clones are missing from TCRdb's copy, which holds only in-frame ones; the method was immunoSEQ multiplex PCR. Of some 95,000 clones listed, approximately 86% are singletons. Sequenced material: blood, taken from a patient whose treatment included radiotherapy and nephrectomy. The J gene is TRBJ2-1, the V gene TRBV10-1; a possible D gene is TRBD2 (5 bases). The source of this sequence is a man aged 45 to 65 with renal cell carcinoma. As DNA, the CDR3 is TGCGCCAGCAGTGATCTGGAGGCGGGCTCCTACAATGAGCAGTTCTTC. This translates into CASSDLEAGSYNEQFF.